This TCR beta chain was found in a study of cytomegalovirus exposure and HLA in healthy donors. Notes on the study in general: Presence/absence comparisons presumed near-even sequencing depth among donors.

Germline V gene lookup returns CDR1 SGDLS and CDR2 YYNGEE. The J segment lost 0 bases and the V segment lost 2 bases, leaving 6 bases of the junction unmatched. The CDR3 has 18 residues. The PCR contained 60 Vbeta and 13 Jbeta primers. The assay was immunoSEQ multiplex PCR, and TCRdb's table has in-frame clones only and misses some. This sample's clone table lists about 74,000 clones. As concerns this clone: Its antigen remains unidentified.

This TCR was sampled from a female donor in good health and CMV-seropositive. Material: PBMCs. The chain combines TRBV9 with TRBJ2-2; 11 positions agree with TRBD2. For the CDR3, the DNA is TGTGCCAGCAGCGTGGGCATGGGACTAGCGGCGAACACCGGGGAGCTGTTTTTT. Its translation: CASSVGMGLAANTGELFF.